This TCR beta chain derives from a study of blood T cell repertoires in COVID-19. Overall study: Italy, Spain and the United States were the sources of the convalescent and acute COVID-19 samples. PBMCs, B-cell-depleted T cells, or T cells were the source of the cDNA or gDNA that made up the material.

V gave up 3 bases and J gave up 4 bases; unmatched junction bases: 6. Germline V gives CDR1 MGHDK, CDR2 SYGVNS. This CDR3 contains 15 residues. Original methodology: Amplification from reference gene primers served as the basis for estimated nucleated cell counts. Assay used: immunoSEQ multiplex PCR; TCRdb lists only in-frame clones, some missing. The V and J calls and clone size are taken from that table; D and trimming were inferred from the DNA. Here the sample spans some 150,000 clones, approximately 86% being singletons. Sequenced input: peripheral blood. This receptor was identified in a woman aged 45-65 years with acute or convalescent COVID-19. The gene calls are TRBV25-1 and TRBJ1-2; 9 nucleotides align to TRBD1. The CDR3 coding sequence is TGTGCCAGCAGTGACGGACAGGGGTCGGTCTATGGCTACACCTTC. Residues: CASSDGQGSVYGYTF.